This T cell receptor beta chain was found in a study of CD8 T cells in Susac syndrome. The authors reverse transcribed roughly 0.5 to 1 ug RNA with random hexamers. TCRdb itself ran the immunoSEQ multiplex PCR reads through MiXCR, one entry per CDR3 protein. The profile covers 160,000 or so distinct CDR3 sequences, with around 95% appearing a single time and 0.15% taken by the ten largest. The CDR3 totals 15 residues. Trimming removed 5 bases from V and 7 bases from J, with 15 bases in between. Germline CDR1 is MNHEY and CDR2 is SMNVEV (reference sequence). This clonotype was obtained from a human donor with multiple sclerosis. This chain uses TRBV27 with TRBJ1-6, with D unclear. Sequencing was performed on CD8+ T cells from PBMCs. Written as DNA, the CDR3 is TGTGCCAGCAGTCCCCTGGGTCATCAAAATTCACCCCTCCACTTT. This gives the protein CASSPLGHQNSPLHF.